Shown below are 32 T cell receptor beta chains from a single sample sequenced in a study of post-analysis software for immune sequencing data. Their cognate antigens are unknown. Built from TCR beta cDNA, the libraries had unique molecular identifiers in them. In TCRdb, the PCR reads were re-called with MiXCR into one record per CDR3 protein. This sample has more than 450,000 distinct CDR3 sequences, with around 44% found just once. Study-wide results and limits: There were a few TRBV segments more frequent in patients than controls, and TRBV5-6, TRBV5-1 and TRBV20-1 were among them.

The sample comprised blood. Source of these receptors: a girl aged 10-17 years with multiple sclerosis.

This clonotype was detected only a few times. The CDR3 coding sequence is TGCAGTGCTAATCCTATTTGGACTAGCGGGAGTTCTAGCACAGATACGCAGTATTTT. Translating it yields CSANPIWTSGSSSTDTQYF. The chain combines TRBV20-1 with TRBJ2-3, with 13 bases fitting TRBD2. Germline values: CDR1 DFQATT, CDR2 SNEGSKA (reference sequence). V was clipped by 4 bases and J by 0 bases; unmatched bases: 13. The CDR3 runs 19 residues.

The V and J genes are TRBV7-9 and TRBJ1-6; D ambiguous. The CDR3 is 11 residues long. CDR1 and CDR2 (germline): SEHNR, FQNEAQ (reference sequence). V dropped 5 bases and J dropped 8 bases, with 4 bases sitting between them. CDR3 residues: CASSTDSPLHF. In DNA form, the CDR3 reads TGTGCCAGCAGCACCGATTCACCCCTCCACTTT.

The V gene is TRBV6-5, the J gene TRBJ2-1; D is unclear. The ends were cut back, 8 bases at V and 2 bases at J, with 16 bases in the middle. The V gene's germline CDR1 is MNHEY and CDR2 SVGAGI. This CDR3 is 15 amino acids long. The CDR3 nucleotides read TGTGCCAGCGGCAGCCCTGCCCCACCCTACAATGAGCAGTTCTTC. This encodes CASGSPAPPYNEQFF.

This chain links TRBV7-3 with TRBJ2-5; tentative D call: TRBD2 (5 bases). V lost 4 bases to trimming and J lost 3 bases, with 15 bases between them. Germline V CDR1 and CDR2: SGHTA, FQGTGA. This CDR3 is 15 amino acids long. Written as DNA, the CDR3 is TGTGCCAGCAGCTCTCGGGGTGGCATCGAAGAGACCCAGTACTTC. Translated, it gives CASSSRGGIEETQYF.

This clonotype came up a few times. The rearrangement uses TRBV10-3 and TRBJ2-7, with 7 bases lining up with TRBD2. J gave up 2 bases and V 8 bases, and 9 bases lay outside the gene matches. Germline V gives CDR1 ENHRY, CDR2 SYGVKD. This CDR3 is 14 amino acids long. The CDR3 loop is CAISIGGTTYEQYF. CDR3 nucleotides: TGTGCCATCTCAATCGGGGGGACCACCTACGAGCAGTACTTC.

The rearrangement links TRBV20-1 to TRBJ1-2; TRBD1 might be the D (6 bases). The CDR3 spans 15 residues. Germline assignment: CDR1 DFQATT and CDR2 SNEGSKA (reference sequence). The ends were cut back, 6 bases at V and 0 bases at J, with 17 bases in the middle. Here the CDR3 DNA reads TGCAGTGCCCTAAACCCCGGGACAACTAACTATGGCTACACCTTC. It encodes CSALNPGTTNYGYTF.

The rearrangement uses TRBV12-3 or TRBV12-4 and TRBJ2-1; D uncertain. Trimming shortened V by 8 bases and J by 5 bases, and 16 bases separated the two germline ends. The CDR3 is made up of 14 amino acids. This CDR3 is CASHVDGQHNEQFF. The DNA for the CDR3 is TGTGCCAGCCATGTCGATGGGCAGCACAATGAGCAGTTCTTC.

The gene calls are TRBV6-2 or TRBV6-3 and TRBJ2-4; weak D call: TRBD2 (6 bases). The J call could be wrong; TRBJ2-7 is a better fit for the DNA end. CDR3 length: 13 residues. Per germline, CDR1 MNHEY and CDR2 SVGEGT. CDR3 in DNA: TGTGCCACCGCGAAGCGGGCCTCCTACGAGCAGTACTTC. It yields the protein CATAKRASYEQYF.

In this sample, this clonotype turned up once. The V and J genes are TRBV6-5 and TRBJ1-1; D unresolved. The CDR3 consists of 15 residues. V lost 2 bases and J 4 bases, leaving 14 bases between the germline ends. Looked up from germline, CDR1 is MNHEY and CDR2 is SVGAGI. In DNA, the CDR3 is TGTGCCAGCAGTTACATCCTACGGACCGCCACTGAAGCTTTCTTT. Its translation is CASSYILRTATEAFF.

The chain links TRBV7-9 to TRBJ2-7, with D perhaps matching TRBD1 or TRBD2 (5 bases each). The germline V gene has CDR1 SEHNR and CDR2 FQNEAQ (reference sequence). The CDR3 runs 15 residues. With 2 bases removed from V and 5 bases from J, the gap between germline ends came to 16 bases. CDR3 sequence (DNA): TGTGCCAGCAGCTTACTCGATGTGGAGGACAACGAGCAGTACTTC. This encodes CASSLLDVEDNEQYF.

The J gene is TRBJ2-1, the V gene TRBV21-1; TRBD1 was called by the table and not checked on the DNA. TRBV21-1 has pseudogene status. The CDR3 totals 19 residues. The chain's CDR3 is CASSKRALEGGICYNEQFF. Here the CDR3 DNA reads TGTGCCAGCAGCAAACGGGCCCTGGAAGGGGGCATATGCTACAATGAGCAGTTCTTC.

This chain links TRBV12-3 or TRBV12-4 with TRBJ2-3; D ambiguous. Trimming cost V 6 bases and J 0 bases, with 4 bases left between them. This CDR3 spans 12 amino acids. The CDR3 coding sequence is TGTGCCAGCAGGGTGAGCACAGATACGCAGTATTTT. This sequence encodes CASRVSTDTQYF.

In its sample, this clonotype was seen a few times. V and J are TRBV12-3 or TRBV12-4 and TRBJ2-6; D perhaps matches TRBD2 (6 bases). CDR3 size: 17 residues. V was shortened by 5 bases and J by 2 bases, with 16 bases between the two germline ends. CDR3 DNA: TGTGCCAGCAGTGCCCCACGGGGGAGCCCTGGGGCCAACGTCCTGACTTTC. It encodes CASSAPRGSPGANVLTF.

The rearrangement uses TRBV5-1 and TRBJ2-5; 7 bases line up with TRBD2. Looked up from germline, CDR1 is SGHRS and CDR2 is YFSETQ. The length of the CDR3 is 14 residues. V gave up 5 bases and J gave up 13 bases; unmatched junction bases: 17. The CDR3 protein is CASRKGLAEQLLYF. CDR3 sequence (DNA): TGCGCCAGCAGAAAGGGGCTAGCGGAACAGCTACTGTACTTC.

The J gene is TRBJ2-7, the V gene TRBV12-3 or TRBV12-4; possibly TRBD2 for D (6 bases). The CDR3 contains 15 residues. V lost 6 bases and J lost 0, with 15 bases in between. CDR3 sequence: CASSLRDSSSYEQYF. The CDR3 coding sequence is TGTGCCAGCAGCCTCAGGGACTCCAGCTCCTACGAGCAGTACTTC.

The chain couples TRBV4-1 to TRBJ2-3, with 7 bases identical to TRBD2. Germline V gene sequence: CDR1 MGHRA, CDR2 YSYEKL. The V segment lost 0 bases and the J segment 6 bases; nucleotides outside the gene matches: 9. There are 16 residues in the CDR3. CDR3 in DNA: TGCGCCAGCAGCCAAGAGGGACTACCGTCCAGCGATACGCAGTATTTT. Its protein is CASSQEGLPSSDTQYF.

The CDR3 protein is CASSWGLAYEQYF. CDR3 nucleotide sequence: TGTGCCAGCAGTTGGGGACTAGCCTACGAGCAGTACTTC. The chain has TRBV12-3 or TRBV12-4 and TRBJ2-7; 8 bases are a match to TRBD2. V dropped 4 bases and J dropped 2; count of bases not matched to a gene: 1. The CDR3 sequence is 13 residues long.

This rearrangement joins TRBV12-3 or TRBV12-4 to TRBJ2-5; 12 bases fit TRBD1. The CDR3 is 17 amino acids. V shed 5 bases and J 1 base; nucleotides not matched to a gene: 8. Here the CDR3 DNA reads TGTGCCAGCAGTCTCCCCAGGGACAGGGGGCCCCAAGAGACCCAGTACTTC. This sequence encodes CASSLPRDRGPQETQYF.

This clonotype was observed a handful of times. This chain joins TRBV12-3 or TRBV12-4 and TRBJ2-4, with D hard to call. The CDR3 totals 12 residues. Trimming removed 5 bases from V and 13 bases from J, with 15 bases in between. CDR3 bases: TGTGCCAGCAGTAGAGTGGTCGTGGAGCAGTACTTC. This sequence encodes CASSRVVVEQYF.

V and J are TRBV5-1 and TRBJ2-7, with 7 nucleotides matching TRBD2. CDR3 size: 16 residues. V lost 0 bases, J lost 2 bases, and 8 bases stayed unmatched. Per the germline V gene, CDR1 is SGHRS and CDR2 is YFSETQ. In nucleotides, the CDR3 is TGCGCCAGCAGCTTGGCCCAACGGGGGGTAACCTACGAGCAGTACGTC. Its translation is CASSLAQRGVTYEQYV.

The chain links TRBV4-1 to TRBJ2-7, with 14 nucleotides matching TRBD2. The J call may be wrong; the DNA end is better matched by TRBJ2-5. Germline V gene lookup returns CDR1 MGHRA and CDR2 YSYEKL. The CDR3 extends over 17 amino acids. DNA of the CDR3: TGCGCCAGCAGCCCCCTGGGGACTAGCGGGAGCGGCGAGACCCAGTACTTC. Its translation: CASSPLGTSGSGETQYF.

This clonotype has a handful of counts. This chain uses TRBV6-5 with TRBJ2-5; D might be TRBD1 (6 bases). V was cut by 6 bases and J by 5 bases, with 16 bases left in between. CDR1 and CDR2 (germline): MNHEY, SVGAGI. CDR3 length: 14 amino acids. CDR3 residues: CASRPGQRRETQYF. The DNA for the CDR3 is TGTGCCAGCAGGCCCGGACAGCGACGGGAGACCCAGTACTTC.

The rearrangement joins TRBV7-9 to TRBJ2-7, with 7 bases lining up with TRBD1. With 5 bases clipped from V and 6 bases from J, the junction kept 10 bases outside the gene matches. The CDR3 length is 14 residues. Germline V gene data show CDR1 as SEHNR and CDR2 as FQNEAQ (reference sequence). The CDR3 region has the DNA TGTGCCAGCAGCGCTGACAGGGTATTCTCCGAGCAGTACTTC. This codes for CASSADRVFSEQYF.

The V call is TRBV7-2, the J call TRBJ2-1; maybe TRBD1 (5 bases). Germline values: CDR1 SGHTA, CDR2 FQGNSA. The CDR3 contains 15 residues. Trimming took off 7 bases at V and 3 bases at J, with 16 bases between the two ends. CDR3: CASKSGHGYYNEQFF. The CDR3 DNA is TGTGCCAGCAAATCCGGACACGGGTACTACAATGAGCAGTTCTTC.

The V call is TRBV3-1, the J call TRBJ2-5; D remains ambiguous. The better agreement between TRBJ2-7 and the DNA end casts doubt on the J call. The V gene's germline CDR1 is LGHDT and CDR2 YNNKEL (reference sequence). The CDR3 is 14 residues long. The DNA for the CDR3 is TGTGCCAGCAGCCAAGGGGCCGCCACCTACGAGCAGTACTTC. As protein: CASSQGAATYEQYF.

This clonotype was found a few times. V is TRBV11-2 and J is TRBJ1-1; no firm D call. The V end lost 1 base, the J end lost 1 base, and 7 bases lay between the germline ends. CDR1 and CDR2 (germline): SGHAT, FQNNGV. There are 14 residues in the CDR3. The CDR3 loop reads CASSLGLGNTEAFF. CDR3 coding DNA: TGTGCCAGCAGCTTAGGGCTGGGGAACACTGAAGCTTTCTTT.

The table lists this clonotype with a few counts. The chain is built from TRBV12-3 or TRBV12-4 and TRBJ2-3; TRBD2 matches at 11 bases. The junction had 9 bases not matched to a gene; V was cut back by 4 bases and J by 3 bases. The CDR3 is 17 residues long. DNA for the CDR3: TGTGCCAGCAGTTCTTCACTAGCGGGAGTCAGAACAGATACGCAGTATTTT. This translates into CASSSSLAGVRTDTQYF.

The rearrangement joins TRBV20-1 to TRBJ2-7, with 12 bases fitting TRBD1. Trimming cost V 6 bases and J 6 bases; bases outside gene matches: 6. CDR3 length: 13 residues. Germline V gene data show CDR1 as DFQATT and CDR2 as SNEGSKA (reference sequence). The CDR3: CSAPGQGAAEQYF. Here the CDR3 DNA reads TGCAGTGCGCCGGGACAGGGGGCAGCCGAGCAGTACTTC.

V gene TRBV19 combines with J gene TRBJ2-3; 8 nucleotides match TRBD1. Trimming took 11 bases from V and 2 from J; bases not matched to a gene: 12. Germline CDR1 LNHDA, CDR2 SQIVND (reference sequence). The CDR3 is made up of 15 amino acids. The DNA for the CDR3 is TGTGCCGCGAAGGAAGGACAGGGACACACAGATACGCAGTATTTT. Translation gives CAAKEGQGHTDTQYF.

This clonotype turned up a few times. The chain's CDR3 is CAISERTSKETQFF. The CDR3 DNA reads as TGTGCCATCAGTGAGCGGACTAGCAAGGAGACCCAGTTCTTC. V is TRBV10-3 and J is TRBJ2-1, with 8 bases matching TRBD2. CDR3 length: 14 residues. V was clipped by 2 bases and J by 13 bases; unmatched bases: 10. CDR1 and CDR2 from the germline V gene are ENHRY and SYGVKD.

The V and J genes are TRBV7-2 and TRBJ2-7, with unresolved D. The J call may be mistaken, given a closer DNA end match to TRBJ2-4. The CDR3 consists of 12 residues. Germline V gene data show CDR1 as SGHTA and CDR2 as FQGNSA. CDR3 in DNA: TGTGCCAGCAGCTCTCTTTTCAACATTCAGTACTTC. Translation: CASSSLFNIQYF.

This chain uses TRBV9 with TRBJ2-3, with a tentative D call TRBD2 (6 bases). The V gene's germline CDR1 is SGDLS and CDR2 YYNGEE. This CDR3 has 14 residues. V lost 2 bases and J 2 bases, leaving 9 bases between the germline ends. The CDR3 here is CASSVAGITDTQYF. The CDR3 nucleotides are TGTGCCAGCAGCGTGGCGGGGATCACAGATACGCAGTATTTT.